This T cell receptor (beta chain) appears in the sequencing data of a study of identical twins. Deletions cut 7 bases from V and 12 bases from J, with 21 bases between. The CDR3 sequence is 12 residues long. Germline loops: CDR1 SQVTM, CDR2 ANQGSEA. Unique molecular identifiers were present on the cDNA, which also gained a universal primer site by template switching. One entry per CDR3 protein, called by TCRdb with MiXCR from the 5' RACE reads. This table has approximately 210,000 distinct CDR3 sequences, 6.5% appearing once. Concerning this clonotype: Antigen: not known.

The study's findings and limits: Interpretation of the results relied on cross-sectional statistical analysis and not on following the same donors. Cord blood's abundant beta clonotypes had fewer insertions, unlike memory repertoires.

This sample also belongs to another study, concerning T cells expressing NK-cell markers.

Sequencing input: CD8+ T cells sorted from blood. The sequence was obtained from a woman in her late teens or twenties in good health. V gene TRBV29-1 combines with J gene TRBJ1-1; tentative D call: TRBD1 (5 bases). CDR3 sequence: CSALGPARESFF. The CDR3 nucleotides are TGCAGCGCTCTGGGACCTGCGAGAGAGTCTTTCTTT.